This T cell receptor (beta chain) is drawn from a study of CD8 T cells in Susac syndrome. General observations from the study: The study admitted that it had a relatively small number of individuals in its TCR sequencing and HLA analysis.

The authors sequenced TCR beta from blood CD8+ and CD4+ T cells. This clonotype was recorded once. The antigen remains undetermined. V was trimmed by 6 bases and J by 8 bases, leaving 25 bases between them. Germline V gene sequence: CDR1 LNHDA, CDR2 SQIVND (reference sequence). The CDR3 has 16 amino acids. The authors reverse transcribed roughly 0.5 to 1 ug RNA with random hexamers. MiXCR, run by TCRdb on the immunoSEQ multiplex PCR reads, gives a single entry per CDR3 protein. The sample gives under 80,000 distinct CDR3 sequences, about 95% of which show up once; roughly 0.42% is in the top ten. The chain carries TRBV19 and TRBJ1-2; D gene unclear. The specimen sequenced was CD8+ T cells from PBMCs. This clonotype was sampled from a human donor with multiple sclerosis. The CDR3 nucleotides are TGTGCCAGTAGACTTCGGTGGTTTGGGGTGGCAGAGGGCTACACCTTC. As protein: CASRLRWFGVAEGYTF.